A selection of T cell receptor beta chains follows, all from one sample in a study of T cells in Graves' hyperthyroidism and ophthalmopathy. TCRdb analysed the multiplex PCR reads with MiXCR anew, one entry per CDR3 protein. Among about 700,000 distinct CDR3 sequences listed, 12% to 15% were seen once. Sequenced: blood. The receptors shown here come from a woman aged 18-29 years with Graves' hyperthyroidism. Both conserved end residues are part of each CDR3. D genes are given only for firm matches. Expanded clones get a size class; other rows say once, few or many, or leave the size out.

J gene	V gene	clone size	D gene	CDR3 protein	CDR3 DNA
TRBJ2-5	TRBV4-1	many	TRBD2	CASSQGLAGETQYF	TGTGCCAGCAGCCAAGGACTAGCCGGAGAGACCCAGTACTTC
TRBJ1-3	TRBV27	many	TRBD1	CASSLGQASGNTIYF	TGTGCCAGCAGCCTTGGACAGGCCTCTGGAAACACCATATATTTT
TRBJ2-7	TRBV7-8	many	TRBD2	CASSLLGGGPYEQYF	TGTGCCAGCAGCTTATTAGGCGGGGGACCCTACGAGCAGTACTTC
TRBJ2-3	TRBV10-3	many	.	CAISGGLAPADTQYF	TGTGCCATCAGTGGGGGACTCGCGCCCGCAGATACGCAGTATTTT
TRBJ2-1	TRBV27	many	TRBD2	CASSLRLAGASYNEQFF	TGTGCCAGCAGTTTAAGACTAGCGGGAGCCTCCTACAATGAGCAGTTCTTC
TRBJ1-2	TRBV30	.	.	CAWSGGFYGYTF	TGTGCCTGGAGTGGGGGTTTCTATGGCTACACCTTC
TRBJ1-2	TRBV30	many	.	CAWSVRGPYGYTF	TGTGCCTGGAGTGTACGTGGCCCTTATGGCTACACCTTC
TRBJ2-2	TRBV11-1	few	TRBD2	CASSLAPSGLAGAHGELFF	TGTGCCAGCAGCTTAGCCCCCTCTGGACTAGCGGGAGCTCACGGGGAGCTGTTTTTT
TRBJ2-1	TRBV4-1	few	.	CASSQVGGYNEQFF	TGCGCCAGCAGCCAAGTAGGAGGGTACAATGAGCAGTTCTTC
TRBJ2-1	TRBV12-3/TRBV12-4	many	.	CASRVGYNEQFF	TGTGCCAGCAGGGTCGGGTACAATGAGCAGTTCTTC
TRBJ2-2	TRBV6-1	.	.	CASTFILPGLLLASNTGELFF	TGTGCCAGCACCTTTATTCTCCCGGGGCTTCTCCTTGCCTCGAACACCGGGGAGCTGTTTTTT
TRBJ2-2	TRBV5-8	many	.	CASSLGQTANTGELFF	TGTGCCAGCAGCTTGGGACAGACCGCGAACACCGGGGAGCTGTTTTTT
TRBJ2-5	TRBV7-9	few	TRBD2	CASSPSGFREGRETQYF	TGTGCCAGCAGCCCCTCCGGGTTCCGGGAGGGCCGGGAGACCCAGTACTTC
TRBJ2-2	TRBV2	many	.	CASSRTPSNTGELFF	TGTGCCAGCAGTCGGACACCCTCTAACACCGGGGAGCTGTTTTTT
TRBJ2-2	TRBV5-6	few	.	CASSGYNTGELFF	TGTGCCAGCAGTGGGTACAACACCGGGGAGCTGTTTTTT
TRBJ1-1	TRBV4-1	.	.	CASSHAGGGTEAFF	TGCGCCAGCAGCCATGCGGGAGGGGGGACTGAAGCTTTCTTT
TRBJ2-7	TRBV7-2	few	.	CASSPRTSLNEQYF	TGTGCCAGCAGCCCCCGGACCTCGCTAAACGAGCAGTACTTC
TRBJ2-7	TRBV2	many	TRBD2	CASSDRATGLAGRLEQYF	TGTGCCAGCAGTGACAGGGCCACAGGACTAGCGGGACGGCTCGAGCAGTACTTC
TRBJ1-2	TRBV12-3/TRBV12-4	few	.	CACSLANYGYTF	TGTGCCTGCAGTTTAGCCAACTATGGCTACACCTTC
TRBJ2-5	TRBV6-2/TRBV6-3	many	.	CASSGPRLATETQYF	TGTGCCAGCAGTGGCCCCCGGCTAGCGACGGAGACCCAGTACTTC
TRBJ1-4	TRBV29-1	.	TRBD1	CSVERTGVEKLFF	TGCAGCGTTGAGAGGACAGGGGTTGAAAAACTGTTTTTT
TRBJ2-1	TRBV11-2	many	TRBD2	CASSKLAGEREQFF	TGTGCCAGCAGTAAACTAGCGGGAGAGCGTGAGCAGTTCTTC
TRBJ1-2	TRBV20-1	.	.	CSARAWAEGYTF	TGCAGTGCTAGAGCCTGGGCAGAAGGCTACACCTTC
TRBJ2-5	TRBV6-1	many	TRBD2	CASSPTSGEKETQYF	TGTGCCAGCAGTCCGACTAGCGGAGAAAAAGAGACCCAGTACTTC
TRBJ1-1	TRBV12-3/TRBV12-4	many	TRBD1	CASSSGQMNTEAFF	TGTGCCAGCAGTTCGGGACAGATGAACACTGAAGCTTTCTTT
TRBJ2-1	TRBV11-2	.	TRBD1	CASSYGTGVGNEQFF	TGTGCCAGCAGCTACGGGACAGGGGTGGGCAATGAGCAGTTCTTC
TRBJ2-1	TRBV28	many	TRBD2	CASSLSTTSGSGNEQFF	TGTGCCAGCAGTTTATCAACCACTAGCGGGAGTGGGAATGAGCAGTTCTTC
TRBJ2-3	TRBV11-2	many	.	CASSLVQGRTDTQYF	TGTGCCAGCAGCTTAGTTCAGGGGCGCACAGATACGCAGTATTTT
TRBJ1-2	TRBV20-1	few	TRBD1	CSVQTGHYSYTF	TGCAGTGTTCAGACAGGGCACTATAGCTACACCTTC
TRBJ2-1	TRBV27	many	.	CASSLTPTQEQFF	TGTGCCAGCAGTCTTACTCCGACCCAAGAGCAGTTCTTC
TRBJ2-1	TRBV2	.	TRBD2	CASSTLAGAFF	TGTGCCAGCAGTACACTAGCGGGAGCGTTCTTC
TRBJ2-3	TRBV14	.	.	CASSQTQGPLDTQYF	TGTGCCAGCAGCCAGACACAGGGACCGCTGGATACGCAGTATTTT
TRBJ2-3	TRBV7-8	many	.	CASSRGRVGPDTQYF	TGTGCCAGCAGCCGGGGCCGGGTAGGACCTGATACGCAGTATTTT
TRBJ1-1	TRBV2	many	.	CASSVTGLWTEAFF	TGTGCCAGCAGCGTAACGGGGCTATGGACTGAAGCTTTCTTT
TRBJ1-5	TRBV27	.	.	CASSSRDQPQHF	TGTGCCAGCAGTTCGCGCGACCAGCCCCAGCATTTT
TRBJ2-5	TRBV18	many	TRBD1	CASSPLGTGHQETQYF	TGTGCCAGCTCACCCCTCGGGACAGGTCATCAAGAGACCCAGTACTTC
TRBJ2-4	TRBV20-1	.	.	CSAPRVSKNIQYF	TGCAGTGCTCCCAGGGTTTCCAAAAACATTCAGTACTTC
TRBJ2-5	TRBV6-1	few	TRBD2	CASSLAGAPGETQYF	TGTGCCAGCAGTCTAGCGGGAGCCCCGGGTGAGACCCAGTACTTC
TRBJ1-4	TRBV9	.	TRBD1	CASSPTLTGGAEKLFF	TGTGCCAGCAGCCCTACCCTGACAGGGGGCGCAGAAAAACTGTTTTTT
TRBJ2-7	TRBV20-1	many	.	CSAFHGSSYEQYF	TGCAGTGCTTTCCATGGGAGCTCCTACGAGCAGTACTTC
TRBJ2-7	TRBV20-1	few	TRBD1	CSVPKSDRGYYEQYF	TGCAGTGTACCGAAAAGCGACAGGGGTTACTACGAGCAGTACTTC
TRBJ1-5	TRBV27	many	TRBD1	CASRPTGGTQPQHF	TGTGCCAGCAGGCCAACAGGGGGCACTCAGCCCCAGCATTTT
TRBJ1-5	TRBV7-8	many	TRBD1	CASSLERRTGWRNQPQHF	TGTGCCAGCAGCTTAGAGAGGAGGACAGGGTGGCGCAATCAGCCCCAGCATTTT
TRBJ1-1	TRBV18	.	.	CASSGTRNTEAFF	TGTGCCAGCTCAGGAACAAGGAACACTGAAGCTTTCTTT
TRBJ2-2	TRBV18	few	.	CASSPQGHNTGELFF	TGTGCCAGCTCACCACAAGGACATAACACCGGGGAGCTGTTTTTT
TRBJ2-1	TRBV20-1	.	TRBD1	CSAGTGGKYNEQFF	TGCAGTGCTGGGACAGGGGGAAAGTACAATGAGCAGTTCTTC
TRBJ2-1	TRBV20-1	many	TRBD2	CSARVRGLARSSYNEQFF	TGCAGTGCTAGAGTTAGGGGACTAGCGAGGAGCTCCTACAATGAGCAGTTCTTC
TRBJ2-3	TRBV12-5	.	TRBD1	CASGRGQGTDTQYF	TGTGCTAGTGGCCGGGGACAGGGTACAGATACGCAGTATTTT
TRBJ1-6	TRBV6-6	few	.	CASSYSSGRGHRNSPLHF	TGTGCCAGCAGTTACTCGAGTGGGAGGGGACACCGTAATTCACCCCTCCACTTT
TRBJ2-6	TRBV4-1	.	.	CASSQARVLSSGANVLTF	TGCGCCAGCAGCCAAGCGAGGGTCCTCAGCTCTGGGGCCAACGTCCTGACTTTC
TRBJ2-7	TRBV7-3	many	.	CASSPKRGASEQYF	TGTGCCAGCAGCCCTAAACGGGGTGCCTCCGAGCAGTACTTC
TRBJ1-3	TRBV10-2	.	.	CASSEHGGNTIYF	TGCGCCAGCAGTGAGCACGGGGGGAACACCATATATTTT
TRBJ1-6	TRBV9	.	.	CASSVERSPLHF	TGTGCCAGCAGCGTAGAGAGGTCACCCCTCCACTTT
TRBJ2-7	TRBV11-2	few	.	CASSPARSYEQYF	TGTGCCAGCAGCCCTGCTAGGAGTTACGAGCAGTACTTC
TRBJ2-5	TRBV6-1	many	.	CASNPSFLSPEETQYF	TGTGCCAGCAATCCGTCGTTTTTAAGCCCCGAAGAGACCCAGTACTTC
TRBJ2-3	TRBV24-1	many	.	CATSDWDGTDTQYF	TGTGCCACCAGTGATTGGGACGGGACCGATACGCAGTATTTT
TRBJ2-2	TRBV6-2/TRBV6-3	.	.	CASSYLLSTGELFF	TGTGCCAGCAGTTACCTACTTTCCACCGGGGAGCTGTTTTTT
TRBJ2-3	TRBV7-8	.	.	CASSSGSDTQYF	TGTGCCAGCAGCTCCGGTTCAGATACGCAGTATTTT